This is a list of T cell receptor beta chains from one sample in a study of shared clonotypes between healthy human individuals. Generated by immunoSEQ multiplex PCR, the TCRdb table keeps only in-frame clones and is missing some. The sample consists of about 2.1 million clones, about 93% of them appearing once. The sequencing sample was made of naive CD8+ T cells from PBMCs. All receptors derive from a man aged 18 to 30 in good health. Some clones in this sample may be carry-over from other donors' samples. CDR3s leave out the opening cysteine and the closing phenylalanine or tryptophan.

TRBJ2-7,TRBV7-9,ASTEGLGEQY
TRBJ2-3,TRBV4-2,ASSQVGSKLAGSTDTQY
TRBJ1-2,TRBV7-9,ASSLGAGGDGYT
TRBJ1-2,TRBV14,ASSQDPRGLTNYGYT
TRBJ1-5,TRBV19,ASSTRGVSNQPQH
TRBJ1-4,TRBV29-1,SVRGRTNEKLF
TRBJ2-5,TRBV6-5,ASSILAGGQETQY
TRBJ1-1,TRBV27,ASKPTEGMNTEAF
TRBJ2-4,TRBV28,ASSLIAKNIQY
TRBJ1-2,TRBV6-1,ASSEAIPVEGYT
TRBJ2-2,TRBV4-3,ASSPLRRENTGELF
TRBJ1-2,TRBV10-1,ASSEGTHYGYT
TRBJ2-7,TRBV6-5,ASSYRTGWAYEQY